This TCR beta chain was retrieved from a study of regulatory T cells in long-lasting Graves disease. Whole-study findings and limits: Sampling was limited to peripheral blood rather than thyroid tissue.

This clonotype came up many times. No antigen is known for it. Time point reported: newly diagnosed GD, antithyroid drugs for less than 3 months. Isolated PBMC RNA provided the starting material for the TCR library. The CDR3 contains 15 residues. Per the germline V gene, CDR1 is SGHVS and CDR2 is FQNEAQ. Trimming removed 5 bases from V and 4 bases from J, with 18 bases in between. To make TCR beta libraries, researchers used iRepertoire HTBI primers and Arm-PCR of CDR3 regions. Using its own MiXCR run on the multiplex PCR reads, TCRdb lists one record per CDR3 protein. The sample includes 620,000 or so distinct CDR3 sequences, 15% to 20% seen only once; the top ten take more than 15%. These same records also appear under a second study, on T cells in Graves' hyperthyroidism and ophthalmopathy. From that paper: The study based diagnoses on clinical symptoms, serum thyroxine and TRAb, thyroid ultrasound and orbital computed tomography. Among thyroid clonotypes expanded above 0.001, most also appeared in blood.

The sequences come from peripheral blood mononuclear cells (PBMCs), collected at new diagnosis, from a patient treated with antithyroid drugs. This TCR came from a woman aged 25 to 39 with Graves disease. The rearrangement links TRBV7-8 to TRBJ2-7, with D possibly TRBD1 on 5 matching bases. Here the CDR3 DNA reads TGTGCCAGCAGCCCCGCCGAAGGGGCGGAATACGAGCAGTACTTC. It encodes CASSPAEGAEYEQYF. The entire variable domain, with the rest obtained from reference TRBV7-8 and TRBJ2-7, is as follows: GAGVSQSPRYKVAKRGQDVALRCDPISGHVSLFWYQQALGQGPEFLTYFQNEAQLDKSGLPSDRFFAERPEGSVSTLKIQRTQQEDSAVYLCASSPAEGAEYEQYFGPGTRLTVT.